The clone carrying this T cell receptor (beta chain) was counted at least ten times. Its antigen remains unknown. There were TCR beta CDR3 regions amplified from RNA transcripts. HTBI primers were the set used in a first-round RT-PCR of the TCR CDR3. From the multiplex PCR reads, TCRdb called clonotypes with MiXCR, one entry per CDR3 protein. The table shows more than 500,000 distinct CDR3 sequences, with about 15% occurring only once. The data stem from a study of T cells in Graves' hyperthyroidism and ophthalmopathy. Study observations and caveats: Ophthalmopathy stood apart from stable hyperthyroidism in a 13 V-J model. Most clonotypes that expanded in the thyroid above 0.001 also showed up in blood.

Diagnoses were made from clinical symptoms, serum measures (thyroxine and TRAb), thyroid ultrasound and orbital computed tomography. V lost 7 bases to trimming and J lost 3 bases; unmatched junction nucleotides: 6. This CDR3 is 14 amino acids long. Germline V lookup: CDR1 MNHEY, CDR2 SVGEGT. This sequence was found in a middle-aged woman with Graves' ophthalmopathy. Source material: blood. The gene calls are TRBV6-2 or TRBV6-3 and TRBJ2-7; 10 bases are a match to TRBD2. The CDR3 DNA reads as TGTGCCAGCAACGGAGCGGGAGGGTTCTACGAGCAGTACTTC. Encoded protein: CASNGAGGFYEQYF.